The sequence of this TCR beta chain was determined in a study of blood T cells in healthy people across ages. Primed by a sample-barcoded 5' primer and a J-beta primer mix, a second PCR proceeded for about 7 to 11 cycles. The authors tagged each cDNA molecule using a template-switch adaptor with 12 random nucleotides. Each CDR3 protein gets one entry after TCRdb re-called the 5' RACE reads with MiXCR. The table lists hundreds of thousands of distinct CDR3 sequences, 55% to 75% of them singletons. Each sample yielded at least 6 micrograms of PBMC total RNA. The CDR3 sequence is 14 residues long. The germline V and J ends were trimmed by 3 bases and 8 bases, with 14 bases remaining between them. Germline lookup yields CDR1 KGHSH and CDR2 LQKENI.

The sequence derives from a man aged 25-40 years in good health. The J gene is TRBJ2-4, the V gene TRBV18; maybe TRBD1 (6 bases). Material: blood. CDR3 amino acids: CASSPGQGSYIQYF. DNA of the CDR3: TGTGCCAGCTCACCGGGGCAGGGGAGTTACATTCAGTACTTC.